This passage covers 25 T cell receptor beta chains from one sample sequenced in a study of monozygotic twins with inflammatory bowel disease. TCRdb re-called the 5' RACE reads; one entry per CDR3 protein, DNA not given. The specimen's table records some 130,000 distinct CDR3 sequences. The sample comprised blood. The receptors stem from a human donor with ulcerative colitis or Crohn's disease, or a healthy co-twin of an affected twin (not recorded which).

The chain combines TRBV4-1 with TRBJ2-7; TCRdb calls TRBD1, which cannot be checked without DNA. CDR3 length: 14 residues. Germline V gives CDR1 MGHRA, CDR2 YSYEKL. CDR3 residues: CASSQRTGSGEQYF.

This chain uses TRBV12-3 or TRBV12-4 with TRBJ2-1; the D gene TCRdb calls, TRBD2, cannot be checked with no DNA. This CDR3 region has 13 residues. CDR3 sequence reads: CASSGTSPGEQFF.

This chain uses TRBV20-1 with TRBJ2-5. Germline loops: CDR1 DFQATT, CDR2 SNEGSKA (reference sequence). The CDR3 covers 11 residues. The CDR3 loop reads CSADFQETQYF.

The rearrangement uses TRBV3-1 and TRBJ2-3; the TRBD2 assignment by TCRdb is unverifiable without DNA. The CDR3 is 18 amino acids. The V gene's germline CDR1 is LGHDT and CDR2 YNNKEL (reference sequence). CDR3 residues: CASSLGLAGATAGDTQYF.

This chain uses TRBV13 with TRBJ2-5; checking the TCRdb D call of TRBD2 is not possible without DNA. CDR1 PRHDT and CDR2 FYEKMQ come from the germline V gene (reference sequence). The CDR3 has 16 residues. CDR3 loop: CASSSGLAGAVETQYF.

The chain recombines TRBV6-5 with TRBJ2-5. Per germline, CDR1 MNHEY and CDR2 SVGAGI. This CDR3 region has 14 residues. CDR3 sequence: CASSYSWVGETQYF.

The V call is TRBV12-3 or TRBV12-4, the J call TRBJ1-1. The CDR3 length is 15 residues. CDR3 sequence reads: CASSLRGRPNTEAFF.

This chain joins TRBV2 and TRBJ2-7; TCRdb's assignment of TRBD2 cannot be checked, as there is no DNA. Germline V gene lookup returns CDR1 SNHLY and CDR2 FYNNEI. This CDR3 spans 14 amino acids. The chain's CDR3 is CASMELAGVYEQYF.

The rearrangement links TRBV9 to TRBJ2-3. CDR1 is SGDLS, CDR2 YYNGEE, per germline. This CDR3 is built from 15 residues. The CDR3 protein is CASRGGGCGTDTQYF.

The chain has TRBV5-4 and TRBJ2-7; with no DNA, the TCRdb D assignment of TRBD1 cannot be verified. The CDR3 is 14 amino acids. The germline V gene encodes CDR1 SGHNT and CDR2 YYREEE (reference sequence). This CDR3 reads CASSRQTGFYEQYF.

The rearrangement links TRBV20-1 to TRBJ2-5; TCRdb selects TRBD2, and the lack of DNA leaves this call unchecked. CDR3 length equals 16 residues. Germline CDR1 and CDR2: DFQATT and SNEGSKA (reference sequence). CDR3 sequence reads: CSAYPTSGTYQETQYF.

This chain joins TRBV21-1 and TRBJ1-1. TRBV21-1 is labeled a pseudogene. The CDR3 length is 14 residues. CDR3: CASSKRDQRTEAFF.

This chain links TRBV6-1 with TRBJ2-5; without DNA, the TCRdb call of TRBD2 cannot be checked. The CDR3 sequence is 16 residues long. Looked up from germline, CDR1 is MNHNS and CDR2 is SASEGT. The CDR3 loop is CASSRGLAGAEKTQYF.

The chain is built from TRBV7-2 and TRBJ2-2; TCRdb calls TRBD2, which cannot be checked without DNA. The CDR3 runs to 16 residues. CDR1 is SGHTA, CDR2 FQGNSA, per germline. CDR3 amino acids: CASSSHSGSSTGELFF. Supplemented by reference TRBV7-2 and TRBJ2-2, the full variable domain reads GAGVSQSPSNKVTEKGKDVELRCDPISGHTALYWYRQSLGQGLEFLIYFQGNSAPDKSGLPSDRFSAERTGGSVSTLTIQRTQQEDSAVYLCASSSHSGSSTGELFFGEGSRLTVL.

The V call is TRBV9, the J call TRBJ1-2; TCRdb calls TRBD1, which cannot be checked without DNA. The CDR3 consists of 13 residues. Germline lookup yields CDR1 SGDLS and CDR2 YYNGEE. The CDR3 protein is CASSAGANYGYTF.

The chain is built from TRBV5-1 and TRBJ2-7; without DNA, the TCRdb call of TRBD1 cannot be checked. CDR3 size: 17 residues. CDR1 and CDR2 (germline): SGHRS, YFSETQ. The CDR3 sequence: CASRRAPGGTGAYEQYF.

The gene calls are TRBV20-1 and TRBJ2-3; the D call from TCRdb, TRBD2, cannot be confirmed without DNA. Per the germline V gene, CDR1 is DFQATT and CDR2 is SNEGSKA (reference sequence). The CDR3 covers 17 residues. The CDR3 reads CSATLPGLAVNTDTQYF.

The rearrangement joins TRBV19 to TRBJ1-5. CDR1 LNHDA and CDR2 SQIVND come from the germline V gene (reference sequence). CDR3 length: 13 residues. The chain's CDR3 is CASSNDINQPQHF.

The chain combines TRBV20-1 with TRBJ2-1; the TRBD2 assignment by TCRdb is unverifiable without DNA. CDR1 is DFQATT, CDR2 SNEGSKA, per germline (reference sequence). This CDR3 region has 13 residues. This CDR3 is CSARIGPENEQFF.

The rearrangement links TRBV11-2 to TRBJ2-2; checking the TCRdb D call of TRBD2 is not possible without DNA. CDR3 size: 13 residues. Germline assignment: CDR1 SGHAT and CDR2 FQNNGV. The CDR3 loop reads CASSLLAAGELFF. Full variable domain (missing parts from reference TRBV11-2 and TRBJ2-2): EAGVAQSPRYKIIEKRQSVAFWCNPISGHATLYWYQQILGQGPKLLIQFQNNGVVDDSQLPKDRFSAERLKGVDSTLKIQPAKLEDSAVYLCASSLLAAGELFFGEGSRLTVL.

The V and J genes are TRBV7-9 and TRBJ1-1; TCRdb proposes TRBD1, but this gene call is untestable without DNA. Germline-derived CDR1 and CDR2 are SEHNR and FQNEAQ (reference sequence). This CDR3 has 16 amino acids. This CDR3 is CASSLAPGRVNTEAFF.

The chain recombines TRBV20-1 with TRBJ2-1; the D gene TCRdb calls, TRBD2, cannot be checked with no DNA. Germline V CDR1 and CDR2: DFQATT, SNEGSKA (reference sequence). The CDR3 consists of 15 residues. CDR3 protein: CSARGGTSGYNEQFF.

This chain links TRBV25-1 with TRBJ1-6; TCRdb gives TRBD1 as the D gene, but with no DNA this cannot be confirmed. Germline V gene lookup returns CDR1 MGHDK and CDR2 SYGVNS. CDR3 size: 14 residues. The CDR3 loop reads CASSEARGDSPLHF. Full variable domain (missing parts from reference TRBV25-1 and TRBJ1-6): EADIYQTPRYLVIGTGKKITLECSQTMGHDKMYWYQQDPGMELHLIHYSYGVNSTEKGDLSSESTVSRIRTEHFPLTLESARPSHTSQYLCASSEARGDSPLHFGNGTRLTVT.

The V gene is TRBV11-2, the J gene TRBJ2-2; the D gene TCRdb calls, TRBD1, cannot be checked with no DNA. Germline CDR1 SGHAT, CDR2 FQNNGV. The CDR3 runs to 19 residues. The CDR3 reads CASSRNLLTGKTNTGELFF.

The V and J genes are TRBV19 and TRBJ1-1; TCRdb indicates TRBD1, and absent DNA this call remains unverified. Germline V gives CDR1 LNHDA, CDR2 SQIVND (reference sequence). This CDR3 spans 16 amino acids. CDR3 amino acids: CASTSGTGVSNTKAFF.